The present T cell receptor beta chain was sequenced within a study of cytomegalovirus exposure and HLA in healthy donors. Notes on the study in general: The authors reported that TCR beta sequences could predict HLA-A and HLA-B alleles. These predictions were accurate for most subjects in the first cohort. Many donors shared some public TCRs, even though most TCR sequences were rare.

Both 60 Vbeta primers and 13 Jbeta primers went into the PCR. Produced via immunoSEQ multiplex PCR; TCRdb's table is partial and in-frame only. The sample has about 130,000 clones; roughly 80% are singletons. As regards this clone: Its specificity is not known.

The sequenced sample was PBMCs. The clonotype originates from a man between 18 and 29 years old in good health and CMV-seropositive.

The CDR3 spells CASSFPGTGEETQYF. The CDR3 bases are TGTGCCAGCAGCTTCCCCGGGACAGGAGAAGAGACCCAGTACTTC. The V gene is TRBV7-6, the J gene TRBJ2-5; 8 bases line up with TRBD1. Germline CDR1 SGHVS, CDR2 FNYEAQ. The V and J ends lost 3 bases and 3 bases, in that order; junction bases with no gene match: 6. The CDR3 length is 15 residues.